Presented here are 21 T cell receptor beta chains from one specimen sequenced in a study of OX40 agonist ivuxolimab in advanced cancers. The assay was immunoSEQ multiplex PCR, and TCRdb's table has in-frame clones only and misses some. The table includes about 62,000 clones, less than 85% detected once. Specimen: CD4+ or CD8+ T cells sorted from blood, collected in a trial of the OX40 agonist ivuxolimab. The source is an adult with an advanced solid tumor such as melanoma, head and neck, liver or kidney cancer.

This clone is medium-sized by share. Here the CDR3 reads CASSPGTGTEAFF. The DNA of the CDR3 is TGTGCCAGCAGTCCGGGGACAGGGACTGAAGCTTTCTTT. The chain links TRBV27 to TRBJ1-1; TRBD1 aligns across 9 bases. In germline, CDR1 is MNHEY, CDR2 SMNVEV (reference sequence). V was clipped by 5 bases and J by 5 bases; unmatched bases: 3. This CDR3 comprises 13 residues.

This chain joins TRBV30 and TRBJ1-1; D is ambiguous. CDR1 is GTSNPN and CDR2 is SVGIG in the germline V gene (reference sequence). The CDR3 has 13 residues. V was cut by 0 bases and J by 4 bases, with 9 bases left in between. In nucleotides, the CDR3 is TGTGCCTGGAGTGTAGACGGCAGCACTGAAGCTTTCTTT. Translating it yields CAWSVDGSTEAFF.

This clone was seen just once. The V call is TRBV4-2, the J call TRBJ2-7; 11 bases agree with TRBD1. Germline trimming cut 5 bases from V and 0 bases from J; bases unmatched to any gene: 6. From germline, CDR1 is LGHNA and CDR2 YNFKEQ. CDR3 length equals 16 residues. This CDR3 reads CASSLMGTGGSYEQYF. The CDR3 DNA follows: TGTGCCAGCAGCTTGATGGGGACAGGGGGCTCCTACGAGCAGTACTTC.

The chain combines TRBV19 with TRBJ2-5; TRBD1 matches at 7 bases. The CDR3 contains 15 residues. The V gene's germline CDR1 is LNHDA and CDR2 SQIVND (reference sequence). The junction had 17 bases not matched to a gene; V was cut back by 5 bases and J by 11 bases. The CDR3 here is CASSSPTGTPLEQYF. The CDR3 DNA reads TGTGCCAGTAGTTCGCCGACAGGGACCCCCTTGGAGCAGTACTTC.

The chain recombines TRBV28 with TRBJ2-3, with 9 bases lining up with TRBD2. This CDR3 region has 17 residues. CDR1 and CDR2 from the germline V gene are MDHEN and SYDVKM. With 7 bases clipped from V and 5 bases from J, the junction kept 16 bases outside the gene matches. In DNA, the CDR3 is TGTGCCAGCAACAGAAGGGGGGCGGGAGGGCCGGTAGATACGCAGTATTTT. It yields the protein CASNRRGAGGPVDTQYF.

The J gene is TRBJ1-5, the V gene TRBV28, with unresolved D. CDR1 MDHEN and CDR2 SYDVKM come from the germline V gene. CDR3 length: 13 amino acids. The CDR3 DNA sequence: TGTGCAGCGCGAGCAGCTAGCAATCAGCCCCAGCATTTT. This translates into CAARAASNQPQHF.

The gene calls are TRBV27 and TRBJ2-3; no firm D call. V was clipped by 6 bases and J by 2 bases, with 9 bases between them. The germline V gene encodes CDR1 MNHEY and CDR2 SMNVEV (reference sequence). The CDR3 loop spans 13 amino acids. CDR3 in amino acids: CASRTSLTDTQYF. As DNA, the CDR3 is TGTGCCAGCAGAACGTCTCTCACAGATACGCAGTATTTT.

The chain joins TRBV7-8 to TRBJ2-2, with D unclear. The CDR3 loop spans 14 amino acids. Trimming removed 2 bases from V and 2 bases from J, with 6 bases in between. Germline-derived CDR1 and CDR2 are SGHVS and FQNEAQ. The DNA for the CDR3 is TGTGCCAGCAGCTTATTTGGAAACACCGGGGAGCTGTTTTTT. Translation gives CASSLFGNTGELFF. Combining the CDR3 with reference TRBV7-8 and TRBJ2-2 gives the whole variable domain GAGVSQSPRYKVAKRGQDVALRCDPISGHVSLFWYQQALGQGPEFLTYFQNEAQLDKSGLPSDRFFAERPEGSVSTLKIQRTQQEDSAVYLCASSLFGNTGELFFGEGSRLTVL.

The chain couples TRBV4-3 to TRBJ2-1; D not resolved. CDR1 and CDR2 (germline): LGHNA, YSLEER. V lost 4 bases and J lost 6, with 19 bases in between. The length of the CDR3 is 16 residues. The CDR3 sequence is CASSLLLADGTNEQFF. CDR3 DNA: TGCGCCAGCAGCCTACTACTCGCGGACGGAACCAATGAGCAGTTCTTC.

The count of this clone is one. J is TRBJ1-5 and V is TRBV5-4; D is perhaps TRBD1 (5 bases). The CDR3 covers 14 residues. CDR1 is SGHNT and CDR2 is YYREEE in the germline V gene (reference sequence). V shed 0 bases and J shed 3 bases, with 7 bases lying between them. The CDR3 reads CASSLGQTNQPQHF. The CDR3 DNA sequence: TGTGCCAGCAGCTTGGGACAGACCAATCAGCCCCAGCATTTT.

Only one count was recorded for this clone. V usage is TRBV5-1 and J usage is TRBJ2-7; a weak D match, TRBD1 (6 bases). The CDR3 is made up of 14 amino acids. Per the germline V gene, CDR1 is SGHRS and CDR2 is YFSETQ. Trimming removed 3 bases at V and 3 bases at J, with 13 bases between. The CDR3 DNA is TGCGCCAGCAGCTCCCCGGACAGAATCTACGAGCAGTACTTC. It encodes CASSSPDRIYEQYF.

J is TRBJ1-2 and V is TRBV9, with TRBD1 matching 11 bases. This CDR3 comprises 14 residues. CDR1 and CDR2 (germline): SGDLS, YYNGEE. V was pared by 5 bases and J by 5 bases, with 5 bases of the junction left unmatched. Here the CDR3 DNA reads TGTGCCAGCAGTGGACAGGGGGCTGTTTATGGCTACACCTTC. It specifies CASSGQGAVYGYTF. The entire variable domain, with the rest obtained from reference TRBV9 and TRBJ1-2, is as follows: DSGVTQTPKHLITATGQRVTLRCSPRSGDLSVYWYQQSLDQGLQFLIQYYNGEERAKGNILERFSAQQFPDLHSELNLSSLELGDSALYFCASSGQGAVYGYTFGSGTRLTVV.

The chain combines TRBV9 with TRBJ2-1, with 9 bases fitting TRBD2. CDR1 is SGDLS and CDR2 is YYNGEE in the germline V gene. The CDR3 runs to 17 residues. The V gene end was trimmed by 2 bases and the J gene end by 6 bases; junction bases not matched to a gene: 12. The DNA of the CDR3 is TGTGCCAGCAGCGTGCTAGCGGGAAGAAACCTAGGCAATGAGCAGTTCTTC. It translates to CASSVLAGRNLGNEQFF.

This clone has only one observation. This chain joins TRBV5-6 and TRBJ2-1; tentatively, D is TRBD2 (6 bases). Germline V gene data show CDR1 as SGHDT and CDR2 as YYEEEE. V dropped 4 bases and J dropped 1 base, with 12 bases sitting between them. The CDR3 has 15 residues. The CDR3 DNA follows: TGTGCCAGCAGCGAGCCTAGCGCATCCTACAATGAGCAGTTCTTC. Its protein is CASSEPSASYNEQFF.

The rearrangement uses TRBV2 and TRBJ2-3, with no clear D. Germline lookup yields CDR1 SNHLY and CDR2 FYNNEI. The CDR3 runs 11 residues. Trimming took off 10 bases at V and 8 bases at J, with 13 bases between the two ends. CDR3 coding DNA: TGTGCCATCCTAGAACAGAGTACGCAGTATTTT. Amino acids: CAILEQSTQYF.

This clone was counted between two and nine times. This CDR3 reads CASSSSGLQETQYF. As DNA, the CDR3 is TGTGCCAGCAGCTCTTCCGGCCTCCAAGAGACCCAGTACTTC. The chain carries TRBV5-4 and TRBJ2-5; no definite D call. CDR3 length: 14 residues. The V end was cut by 3 bases, the J end by 1 base, with 10 bases between. CDR1 is SGHNT and CDR2 is YYREEE in the germline V gene (reference sequence). The complete variable domain, with remaining parts taken from reference TRBV5-4 and TRBJ2-5, reads ETGVTQSPTHLIKTRGQQVTLRCSSQSGHNTVSWYQQALGQGPQFIFQYYREEENGRGNFPPRFSGLQFPNYSSELNVNALELDDSALYLCASSSSGLQETQYFGPGTRLLVL.

This clone was detected only once. The gene calls are TRBV7-3 and TRBJ2-2, with a possible D match to TRBD2 (5 bases). The V gene lost 2 bases and the J gene lost 6 bases, with 10 bases spanning the gap. Germline V gives CDR1 SGHTA, CDR2 FQGTGA. The length of the CDR3 is 14 residues. The CDR3 loop is CASSLGNSAGELFF. The DNA for the CDR3 is TGTGCCAGCAGCTTAGGCAATAGCGCCGGGGAGCTGTTTTTT.

The chain uses TRBV14 and TRBJ1-2; D not certain. The CDR3 runs to 11 residues. V shed 2 bases and J shed 8 bases, with 6 bases lying between them. Per the germline V gene, CDR1 is SGHDN and CDR2 is FVKESK. This chain's CDR3 is CASSQLEGYTF. In DNA form, the CDR3 reads TGTGCCAGCAGCCAATTGGAGGGCTACACCTTC.

The chain has TRBV19 and TRBJ2-1, with no clear D. This CDR3 is 14 amino acids long. Germline CDR1 LNHDA, CDR2 SQIVND (reference sequence). The germline V and J ends were trimmed by 8 bases and 6 bases, with 17 bases remaining between them. The CDR3 reads CASYPGGDSNEQFF. CDR3 nucleotides: TGTGCCAGTTACCCTGGCGGAGACTCCAATGAGCAGTTCTTC. The whole variable domain, remainder taken from reference TRBV19 and TRBJ2-1, is DGGITQSPKYLFRKEGQNVTLSCEQNLNHDAMYWYRQDPGQGLRLIYYSQIVNDFQKGDIAEGYSVSREKKESFPLTVTSAQKNPTAFYLCASYPGGDSNEQFFGPGTRLTVL.

The chain links TRBV5-4 to TRBJ1-2, with D uncertain. The CDR3 loop spans 15 amino acids. Germline loops: CDR1 SGHNT, CDR2 YYREEE (reference sequence). Trimming left V 0 bases short and J 3 bases short, with 12 bases between. This chain's CDR3 is CASSLEITEYYGYTF. For the CDR3, the DNA is TGTGCCAGCAGCTTGGAAATAACAGAGTACTATGGCTACACCTTC.

V and J are TRBV5-1 and TRBJ1-1, with 8 bases that match TRBD1. CDR1 and CDR2 from the germline V gene are SGHRS and YFSETQ. The CDR3 is made up of 15 amino acids. The V and J ends lost 2 bases and 0 bases, in that order; junction bases with no gene match: 3. The CDR3 spells CASSFRGPLNTEAFF. The CDR3 coding sequence is TGCGCCAGCAGCTTCAGGGGGCCCCTGAACACTGAAGCTTTCTTT.